This entry describes one T cell receptor (beta chain). Its matching antigen is unknown. A much larger clone differs from this one at a single base, so this may be a read error. The TCRbeta library incorporated unique molecular identifiers. MiXCR, run by TCRdb on the PCR reads, gives a single entry per CDR3 protein. There are about 260,000 distinct CDR3 sequences in the sample; roughly 12% occur only once, and about 25% lies in the top ten. This record comes from a study of T-cell reconstitution after alpha-beta-depleted transplantation in children. Study-level results: Reportedly, roughly two months post-transplant, alpha-beta T cells arose from several hundred expanded graft clones. Hyperexpanded clones declined; after one year, newly produced T cells mostly supplied diversity. From surviving recipient T cells and thymic progenitors came the high day-60 TCRbeta diversity observed in some patients.

This sequence was found in a male patient aged 2 to 10 who had a stem cell transplant for chronic granulomatous disease, so the T cells may come from the graft donor. This sample comprised peripheral blood, obtained 180 days after TCRalphabeta/CD19-depleted stem cell transplant.

The CDR3 sequence is CASRVDRSAHYF. The CDR3 region has the DNA TGCGCCAGCAGGGTGGACAGGAGCGCTCATTACTTC. The chain links TRBV5-1 to TRBJ2-7, with 7 bases identical to TRBD1. V shed 5 bases and J 13 bases; nucleotides not matched to a gene: 12. CDR3 size: 12 residues. Germline lookup yields CDR1 SGHRS and CDR2 YFSETQ.